This T cell receptor (beta chain) was observed in a study of T-cell memory formation after mild COVID-19. The overall study: The study found TCR clusters largely donor specific. Study-wide results and limits: Contracting clones localized mainly to CM and EM when CD4+ and mainly to EMRA when CD8+. Some clones that responded turned up in pre-infection memory, which suggests that cross-reactive memory joined in. Contracting clones, day 15 to 85, had balanced CD4/CD8, and later expanders favored CD4+.

TCRdb called the 5' RACE reads again in MiXCR, with one record for every CDR3 protein. Among a few hundred thousand distinct CDR3 sequences listed, roughly a tenth were seen once. This clonotype was recorded a few times. Its target is unknown. Trimming left V 5 bases short and J 7 bases short, with 15 bases between. CDR1 and CDR2 (germline): DFQATT, SNEGSKA (reference sequence). CDR3 length: 13 amino acids. The genes are TRBV20-1 and TRBJ1-5, with D maybe TRBD1 (5 bases). The clonotype was recovered from a man aged 18 to 30 who had mild COVID-19 (a few samples of this study predate the infection). Cell type and time point are not known. The specimen sequenced was PBMCs or a T cell subset sorted from them (not recorded which). In nucleotides, the CDR3 is TGCAGTGCTGGGGCGGGGGGAGCCCAGCCCCAGCATTTT. Its translation: CSAGAGGAQPQHF.